This TCR beta chain stems from a study of vaccination effects on CD4 cells after COVID-19. Study summary: In the ViraFEST assay, antigen-specific CD4+ clonotypes were identified by expansion after peptide-pool stimulation.

Culture proceeded for approximately 9 days, and CD4+ T cells were then isolated. Libraries were prepared by immunoSEQ multiplex PCR; TCRdb keeps only in-frame clonotypes and omits some of them. This table has 45,000 to 75,000 clones, around three quarters appearing once. Germline V gene lookup returns CDR1 SGHVS and CDR2 FQNEAQ. V dropped 1 base and J dropped 2; count of bases not matched to a gene: 9. The CDR3 runs to 17 residues. A remark on this clone: The antigen remains undetermined.

General study points: Just 1 of 255 vaccine-induced clones in healthy recipients was cross-reactive. Clones that were induced by infection or by vaccine showed marked contraction late after vaccination.

The chain combines TRBV7-8 with TRBJ2-5; the match to TRBD2 covers 8 bases. The sequence was collected from a human donor who received a COVID-19 vaccine. Sequenced here: CD4+ T cells from PBMCs cultured without peptide, sampled before COVID-19 vaccination. Here the CDR3 DNA reads TGTGCCAGCAGCTTAGGGCCCCGGGGGGGGTTTCAAGAGACCCAGTACTTC. Encoded protein: CASSLGPRGGFQETQYF.